These 11 T cell receptor beta chains were sequenced from one sample in a study of T cell responses to AZD1222 COVID-19 vaccine. Libraries were prepared by immunoSEQ multiplex PCR; TCRdb keeps only in-frame clonotypes and omits some of them. Of 150,000 to 180,000 clones listed, around nine tenths are singletons. This specimen consisted of peripheral blood, obtained on day 0 of AZD1222 vaccination. The receptors originated from an adult in good health.

This clone turned up a few times. The chain has TRBV18 and TRBJ2-1, with 8 bases that match TRBD1. The germline V gene has CDR1 KGHSH and CDR2 LQKENI. After removal of 4 bases from V and 0 bases from J, the junction contained 8 bases not matched to a gene. The CDR3 is 17 residues long. As DNA, the CDR3 is TGTGCCAGCTCACACGACGGACAGGGCGGCTCCTACAATGAGCAGTTCTTC. It codes for CASSHDGQGGSYNEQFF.

This chain uses TRBV7-3 with TRBJ2-1; 11 bases fit TRBD2. The CDR3 spans 21 residues. V lost 3 bases and J lost 0; bases outside the gene matches: 16. Germline V gene sequence: CDR1 SGHTA, CDR2 FQGTGA. DNA for the CDR3: TGTGCCAGCAGCTTGGAACTAGCGGGAGTTTCTGCCCCAAGCTCCTACAATGAGCAGTTCTTC. This sequence encodes CASSLELAGVSAPSSYNEQFF.

This chain uses TRBV6-4 with TRBJ1-1; D gene ambiguous. The CDR3 is 13 residues long. CDR1 is MRHNA and CDR2 is SNTAGT in the germline V gene. V was pared by 2 bases and J by 3 bases, with 7 bases between. The CDR3 region is CASSDRQDTEAFF. CDR3 DNA: TGTGCCAGCAGTGACCGGCAAGACACTGAAGCTTTCTTT.

The chain joins TRBV6-5 to TRBJ1-5; 7 bases match TRBD1. The length of the CDR3 is 12 residues. Germline loops: CDR1 MNHEY, CDR2 SVGAGI. The ends lost 10 bases at V and 3 bases at J; junction bases unmatched: 3. The CDR3: CATGTVNQPQHF. CDR3 nucleotides: TGTGCCACCGGGACAGTCAATCAGCCCCAGCATTTT.

This chain links TRBV5-1 with TRBJ2-1; 8 bases agree with TRBD2. The CDR3 totals 15 residues. Germline assignment: CDR1 SGHRS and CDR2 YFSETQ. V was clipped by 0 bases and J by 6 bases; unmatched bases: 5. This CDR3 reads CASSLAFSGINEQFF. CDR3 coding DNA: TGCGCCAGCAGCTTGGCCTTTAGCGGGATCAATGAGCAGTTCTTC.

CDR3 DNA: TGTGCCAGCTCACCCCAGGGGGTTGCAACCTACGAGCAGTACTTC. Translating gives CASSPQGVATYEQYF. V and J are TRBV18 and TRBJ2-7, with TRBD1 matching 7 bases. The V gene's germline CDR1 is KGHSH and CDR2 LQKENI. V lost 3 bases to trimming and J lost 2 bases; unmatched junction nucleotides: 7. The CDR3 length is 15 residues.

The chain links TRBV19 to TRBJ1-1; tentative D call: TRBD1 (5 bases). V shed 3 bases and J shed 4 bases, with 12 bases lying between them. The CDR3 runs 14 residues. Germline CDR1 LNHDA, CDR2 SQIVND (reference sequence). DNA of the CDR3: TGTGCCAGTAGTATTAATAGGGGAGCCACTGAAGCTTTCTTT. It yields the protein CASSINRGATEAFF.

This rearrangement joins TRBV27 to TRBJ2-5; D tentatively fits TRBD1 or TRBD2 (5 bases each). Germline V gene lookup returns CDR1 MNHEY and CDR2 SMNVEV (reference sequence). CDR3 length: 17 residues. Between the trimmed V and J ends, which lost 3 bases and 5 bases, there was a span of 22 bases. The CDR3 is CASSFASGTPGRETQYF. The CDR3 coding sequence is TGTGCCAGCAGTTTTGCATCCGGGACCCCCGGTCGGGAGACCCAGTACTTC.

This rearrangement joins TRBV18 to TRBJ2-2, with D possibly being TRBD1 (7 bases). Trimming took 6 bases from V and 0 from J, leaving 11 bases between them. Germline V gene sequence: CDR1 KGHSH, CDR2 LQKENI. CDR3 length: 15 amino acids. The CDR3 is CASSAGQPNTGELFF. As DNA, the CDR3 is TGTGCCAGCTCGGCGGGACAGCCGAACACCGGGGAGCTGTTTTTT. Drawing the rest from reference TRBV18 and TRBJ2-2, the complete variable domain is NAGVMQNPRHLVRRRGQEARLRCSPMKGHSHVYWYRQLPEEGLKFMVYLQKENIIDESGMPKERFSAEFPKEGPSILRIQQVVRGDSAAYFCASSAGQPNTGELFFGEGSRLTVL.

The chain recombines TRBV30 with TRBJ2-7, with D tentatively TRBD1 (6 bases). Germline CDR1 GTSNPN, CDR2 SVGIG (reference sequence). V was trimmed by 0 bases and J by 6 bases, leaving 24 bases between them. The CDR3 covers 17 residues. The CDR3 is CAWSVKFSRDTGPEQYF. The CDR3 region has the DNA TGTGCCTGGAGTGTTAAGTTCAGCCGGGACACCGGACCCGAGCAGTACTTC. Full variable domain (missing parts from reference TRBV30 and TRBJ2-7): SQTIHQWPATLVQPVGSPLSLECTVEGTSNPNLYWYRQAAGRGLQLLFYSVGIGQISSEVPQNLSASRPQDRQFILSSKKLLLSDSGFYLCAWSVKFSRDTGPEQYFGPGTRLTVT.

The rearrangement joins TRBV6-2 or TRBV6-3 to TRBJ2-5, with D perhaps matching TRBD1 or TRBD2 (5 bases each). The V and J ends lost 5 bases and 3 bases respectively, with 16 bases between them. The length of the CDR3 is 15 residues. Germline V gene data show CDR1 as MNHEY and CDR2 as SVGEGT. The CDR3 reads CASSGLRGREETQYF. CDR3 coding DNA: TGTGCCAGCAGTGGACTTCGGGGCCGGGAAGAGACCCAGTACTTC.